The T cell receptor beta chain under discussion was sequenced for a study of beta chain features in type 1 diabetes. With regard to this clone: Its target is unknown.

General study findings and limits: Researchers report that Type 1 diabetes patients had moderately but significantly shorter TCRB CDR3s across all four CD4+ subsets.

On average, the one heparinised blood draw given by each donor was around 120 mL. CD45RO/CCR7/CD25/CD127/CD95/CD27 separated CD4+ naive, central memory, regulatory and stem cell-like memory cells by sorting. As every portion of the isolated RNA was reverse transcribed, the sequencing read expressed TCRB transcripts. This table comes from immunoSEQ multiplex PCR, and its TCRdb copy is limited to in-frame clones, with some not included. The data hold roughly 180,000 clones, with 6% to 9% observed a single time. V was clipped by 7 bases and J by 8 bases; unmatched bases: 6. CDR3 length equals 13 residues. Germline V CDR1 and CDR2: LNHDA, SQIVND (reference sequence).

V gene TRBV19 combines with J gene TRBJ1-2; 11 nucleotides line up with TRBD1. The origin of this receptor is a man aged 18 to 29 with type 1 diabetes. The sequencing sample was made of central memory CD4+ T cells from blood. Here the CDR3 DNA reads TGTGCCAGTACCCTGGGACAGGGGGACGGCTACACCTTC. Translation gives CASTLGQGDGYTF.